This TCR beta chain comes out of a study of OX40 agonist ivuxolimab in advanced cancers. Study-wide results and limits: Among the least clonally expanded were partial responders at 0.1-3.0 mg/kg. Low normalized T-cell clonal expansion was also seen in some nonresponders.

Sequenced by immunoSEQ multiplex PCR; TCRdb stores in-frame clones only, minus some. This sample has approximately 58,000 clones; 70% to 90% occur once, and the top ten carry about 0.8%. This CDR3 has 16 residues. Trimming pared 0 bases from V and 3 bases from J, leaving 11 bases between. Germline V lookup: CDR1 SGHTA, CDR2 FQGNSA. Details on this clone: Its antigen is unidentified.

Autoimmune disease history or systemic immunosuppression barred patients. Researchers took blood at baseline, on cycle 4 day 1, and on cycle 7 day 1. This sequence joins TRBV7-2 and TRBJ2-2; a possible D gene is TRBD1 (6 bases). This TCR derives from an adult with an advanced solid tumor such as melanoma, head and neck, liver or kidney cancer. The source material was CD4+ or CD8+ T cells sorted from blood, sampled in a trial of the OX40 agonist ivuxolimab. The CDR3 here is CASSLAQGWYTGELFF. As DNA, the CDR3 is TGTGCCAGCAGCTTAGCCCAGGGGTGGTACACCGGGGAGCTGTTTTTT.